This TCR beta chain was sequenced for a study of shared clonotypes between healthy human individuals. Each sample came from a Caucasian adult donor living in Nashville, Tennessee. Memory CD4+ cells were the fraction left after CD45RA+ naive selection. Assay execution took place at the deep level. Some 27,000 T cell genomes, or roughly 180 ng DNA, went into the sorted-subset replicate PCRs. Sequencing used immunoSEQ multiplex PCR; TCRdb keeps in-frame clones, though not all of them. The sample lists 950,000 to 1,300,000 clones, 70% to 80% seen once, with about 1.5% in the top ten. Germline CDR1 GTSNPN, CDR2 SVGIG (reference sequence). V gave up 0 bases and J gave up 4 bases, with 13 bases separating them. This CDR3 contains 15 residues.

This rearrangement joins TRBV30 to TRBJ1-5, with D unresolved. Sequenced: memory CD4+ T cells sorted from blood. Subset indicated: CD45RA-negative fraction. The source is a man aged 18 to 30 in good health. CDR3 in amino acids: CAWSVRGLGNQPQHF. CDR3 bases: TGTGCCTGGAGTGTCCGGGGTTTGGGGAATCAGCCCCAGCATTTT.